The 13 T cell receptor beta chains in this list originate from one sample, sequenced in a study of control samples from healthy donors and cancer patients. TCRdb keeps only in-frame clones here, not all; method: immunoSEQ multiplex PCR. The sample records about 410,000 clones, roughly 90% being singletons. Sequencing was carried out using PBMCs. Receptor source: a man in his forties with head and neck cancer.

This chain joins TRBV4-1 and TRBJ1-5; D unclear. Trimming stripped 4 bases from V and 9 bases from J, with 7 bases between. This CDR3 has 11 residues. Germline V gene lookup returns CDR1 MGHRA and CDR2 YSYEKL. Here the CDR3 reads CASSLHPPQHF. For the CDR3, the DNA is TGCGCCAGCAGCCTACATCCGCCCCAGCATTTT.

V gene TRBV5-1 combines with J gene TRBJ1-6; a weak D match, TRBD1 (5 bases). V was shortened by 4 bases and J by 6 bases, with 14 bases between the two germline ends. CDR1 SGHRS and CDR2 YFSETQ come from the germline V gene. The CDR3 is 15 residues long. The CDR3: CASSRDGAVNSPLHF. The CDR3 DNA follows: TGCGCCAGCAGCCGCGACGGGGCCGTTAATTCACCCCTCCACTTT. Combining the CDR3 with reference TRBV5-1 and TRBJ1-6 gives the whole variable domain KAGVTQTPRYLIKTRGQQVTLSCSPISGHRSVSWYQQTPGQGLQFLFEYFSETQRNKGNFPGRFSGRQFSNSRSEMNVSTLELGDSALYLCASSRDGAVNSPLHFGNGTRLTVT.

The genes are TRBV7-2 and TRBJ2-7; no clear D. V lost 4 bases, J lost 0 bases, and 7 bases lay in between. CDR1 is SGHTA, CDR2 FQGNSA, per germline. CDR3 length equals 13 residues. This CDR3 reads CASSSAASYEQYF. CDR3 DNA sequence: TGTGCCAGCAGCTCCGCAGCCTCCTACGAGCAGTACTTC. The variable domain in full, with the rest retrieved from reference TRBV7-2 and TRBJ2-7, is GAGVSQSPSNKVTEKGKDVELRCDPISGHTALYWYRQSLGQGLEFLIYFQGNSAPDKSGLPSDRFSAERTGGSVSTLTIQRTQQEDSAVYLCASSSAASYEQYFGPGTRLTVT.

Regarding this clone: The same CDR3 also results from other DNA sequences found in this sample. The CDR3, as DNA: TGCAGTGCTAGCGGCTACACCTTC. This encodes CSASGYTF. The V and J genes are TRBV20-1 and TRBJ1-2; no definite D call. Germline V lookup: CDR1 DFQATT, CDR2 SNEGSKA (reference sequence). This CDR3 is built from 8 residues. V dropped 3 bases and J dropped 8 bases, with 1 base sitting between them.

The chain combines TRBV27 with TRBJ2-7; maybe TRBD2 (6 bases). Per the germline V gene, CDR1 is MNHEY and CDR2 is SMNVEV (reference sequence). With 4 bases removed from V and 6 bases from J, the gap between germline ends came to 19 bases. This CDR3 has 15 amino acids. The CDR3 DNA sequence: TGTGCCAGCAGTTCATCACCACGCGGGGTCACCGAGCAGTACTTC. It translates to CASSSSPRGVTEQYF.

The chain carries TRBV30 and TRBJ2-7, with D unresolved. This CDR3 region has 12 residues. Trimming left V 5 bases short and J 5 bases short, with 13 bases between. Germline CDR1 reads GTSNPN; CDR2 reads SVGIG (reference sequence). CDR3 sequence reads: CAWAELPHEQYF. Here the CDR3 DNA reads TGTGCCTGGGCTGAACTCCCCCACGAGCAGTACTTC.

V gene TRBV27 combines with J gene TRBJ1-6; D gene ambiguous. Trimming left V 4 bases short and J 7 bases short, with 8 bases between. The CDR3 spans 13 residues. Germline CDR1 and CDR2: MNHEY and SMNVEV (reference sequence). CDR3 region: CASSSGLNSPLHF. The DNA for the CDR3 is TGTGCCAGCAGTTCCGGACTAAATTCACCCCTCCACTTT.

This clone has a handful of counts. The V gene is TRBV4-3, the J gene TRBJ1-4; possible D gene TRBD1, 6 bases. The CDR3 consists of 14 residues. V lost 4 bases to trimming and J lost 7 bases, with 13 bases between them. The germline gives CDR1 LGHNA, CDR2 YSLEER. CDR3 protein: CASSRTGRSEKLFF. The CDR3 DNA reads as TGCGCCAGCAGCCGTACAGGGAGAAGTGAAAAACTGTTTTTT.

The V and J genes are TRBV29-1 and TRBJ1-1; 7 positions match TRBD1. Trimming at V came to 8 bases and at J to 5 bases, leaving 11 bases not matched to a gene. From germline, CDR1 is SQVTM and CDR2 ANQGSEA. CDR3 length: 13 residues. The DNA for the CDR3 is TGCAGCCTCCAAGAAGGGGGCAGGACTGAAGCTTTCTTT. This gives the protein CSLQEGGRTEAFF.

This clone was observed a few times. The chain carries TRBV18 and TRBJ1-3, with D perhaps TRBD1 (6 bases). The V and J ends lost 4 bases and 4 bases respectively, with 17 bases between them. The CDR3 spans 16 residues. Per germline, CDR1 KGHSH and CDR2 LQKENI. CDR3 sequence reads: CASSQPTGLRGNTIYF. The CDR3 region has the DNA TGTGCCAGCTCACAACCCACAGGGTTGCGCGGAAACACCATATATTTT.

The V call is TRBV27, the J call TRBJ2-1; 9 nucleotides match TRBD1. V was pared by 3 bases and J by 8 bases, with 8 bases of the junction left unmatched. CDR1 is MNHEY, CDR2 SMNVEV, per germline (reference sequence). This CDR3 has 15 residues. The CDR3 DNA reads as TGTGCCAGCAGTTTGGGGGGACAGGGCTCCCATGAGCAGTTCTTC. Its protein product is CASSLGGQGSHEQFF.

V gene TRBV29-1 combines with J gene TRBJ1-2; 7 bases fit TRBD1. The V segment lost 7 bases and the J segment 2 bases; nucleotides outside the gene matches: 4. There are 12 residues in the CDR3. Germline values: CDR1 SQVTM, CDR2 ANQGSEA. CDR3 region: CSASGGNYGYTF. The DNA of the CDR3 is TGCAGCGCATCAGGGGGGAACTATGGCTACACCTTC. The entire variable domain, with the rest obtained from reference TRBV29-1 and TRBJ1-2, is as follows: SAVISQKPSRDICQRGTSLTIQCQVDSQVTMMFWYRQQPGQSLTLIATANQGSEATYESGFVIDKFPISRPNLTFSTLTVSNMSPEDSSIYLCSASGGNYGYTFGSGTRLTVV.

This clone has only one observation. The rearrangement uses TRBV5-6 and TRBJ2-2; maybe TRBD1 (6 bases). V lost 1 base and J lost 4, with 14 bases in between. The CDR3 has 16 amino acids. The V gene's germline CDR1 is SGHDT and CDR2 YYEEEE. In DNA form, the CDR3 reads TGTGCCAGCAGCTTGATACAGGGTGGTTTCACCGGGGAGCTGTTTTTT. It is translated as CASSLIQGGFTGELFF.